This passage covers 17 T cell receptor beta chains from one sample sequenced in a study of beta chain features in type 1 diabetes. Findings and limits, study-wide: Shorter TCRB CDR3s, moderately but significantly so, marked every one of the four CD4+ subsets in Type 1 diabetes patients.

Of the isolated RNA, all was reverse transcribed, and so the sequenced material was expressed TCRB transcripts. Method: immunoSEQ multiplex PCR; TCRdb's copy keeps in-frame clones and lacks some. The data contain about 160,000 clones, around 9.7% of them singletons. These TCRs are of unknown antigen specificity. Material for sequencing was central memory CD4+ T cells from blood. Receptor source: a woman aged 30 to 39 with type 1 diabetes.

The chain has TRBV10-3 and TRBJ2-7; 13 bases match TRBD2. Germline V CDR1 and CDR2: ENHRY, SYGVKD. V dropped 0 bases and J dropped 4; count of bases not matched to a gene: 9. The CDR3 runs 18 residues. The CDR3 coding sequence is TGTGCCATCAGTGAGTCGTCTGTAGGGACTAGCGGGATGTACGAGCAGTACTTC. Protein sequence: CAISESSVGTSGMYEQYF.

V usage is TRBV29-1 and J usage is TRBJ1-1, with TRBD1 identical over 8 bases. The CDR3 consists of 14 residues. CDR1 SQVTM and CDR2 ANQGSEA come from the germline V gene. Losses at the gene ends were 6 bases for V and 9 bases for J; bases not matched to a gene: 15. As DNA, the CDR3 is TGCAGCGTCCTGACTTCCGGACAGGGTGAGAAAGCTTTCTTT. Its protein product is CSVLTSGQGEKAFF.

A few counts support this clone. This may stem from a read error, because a much larger clone lies one nucleotide away. The CDR3 region is CASSLTSGSGDEQFF. CDR3 bases: TGTGCCAGCAGCTTGACTAGCGGGAGTGGGGATGAGCAGTTCTTC. The chain recombines TRBV5-6 with TRBJ2-1, with 11 bases aligning to TRBD2. The CDR3 sequence is 15 residues long. J was trimmed by 8 bases and V by 1 base; bases with no gene match: 5. Looked up from germline, CDR1 is SGHDT and CDR2 is YYEEEE.

In its sample, this clone was seen a few times. The V gene is TRBV29-1, the J gene TRBJ1-2; D perhaps matches TRBD1 (5 bases). Per germline, CDR1 SQVTM and CDR2 ANQGSEA. The ends were cut back, 8 bases at V and 0 bases at J, with 19 bases in the middle. The CDR3 runs to 15 residues. The chain's CDR3 is CSTRRGETSNYGYTF. The CDR3 DNA follows: TGCAGCACCCGGAGGGGAGAAACGTCTAACTATGGCTACACCTTC.

The chain is built from TRBV5-1 and TRBJ2-7, with 8 bases lining up with TRBD1. V was pared by 0 bases and J by 7 bases, with 6 bases of the junction left unmatched. The CDR3 sequence is 14 residues long. Germline V gene lookup returns CDR1 SGHRS and CDR2 YFSETQ. CDR3 sequence (DNA): TGCGCCAGCAGCTTGGGACAGGGGCGGTTAGAGCAGTACTTC. It translates to CASSLGQGRLEQYF.

The rearrangement links TRBV19 to TRBJ1-1, with no clear D. Germline V lookup: CDR1 LNHDA, CDR2 SQIVND (reference sequence). The length of the CDR3 is 15 residues. Trimming removed 1 base from V and 5 bases from J, with 14 bases in between. In DNA, the CDR3 is TGTGCCAGTAGTATAGCTCTCCGGGGAAGAACTGAAGCTTTCTTT. Translated, it gives CASSIALRGRTEAFF.

The gene calls are TRBV7-2 and TRBJ2-3, with D maybe TRBD2 (6 bases). This CDR3 region has 14 residues. CDR1 SGHTA and CDR2 FQGNSA come from the germline V gene. The V end was cut by 5 bases, the J end by 1 base, with 10 bases between. The CDR3 coding sequence is TGTGCCAGCAGCCCTGGCGGGGGCACAGATACGCAGTATTTT. Residues: CASSPGGGTDTQYF.

Only a few counts were recorded for this clone. The chain recombines TRBV11-3 with TRBJ2-3; D gene ambiguous. The ends were cut back, 8 bases at V and 0 bases at J, with 15 bases in the middle. The germline V gene has CDR1 SGHNT and CDR2 YENEEA. The length of the CDR3 is 15 residues. The CDR3 here is CASFPVRTSTDTQYF. The CDR3, as DNA: TGTGCCAGCTTCCCCGTTCGAACTAGCACAGATACGCAGTATTTT.

This clone was picked up a small number of times. The same CDR3 can be traced to other DNA sequences in this sample. J is TRBJ2-5 and V is TRBV7-9; TRBD2 is a possible D gene (5 bases). Trimming removed 5 bases at V and 2 bases at J, with 12 bases between. From germline, CDR1 is SEHNR and CDR2 FQNEAQ (reference sequence). This CDR3 is 14 amino acids long. CDR3 DNA: TGTGCCAGCAGCCCTCCAGGAGGACAAGAGACCCAGTACTTC. Translation: CASSPPGGQETQYF.

The rearrangement uses TRBV5-1 and TRBJ1-1; D possibly corresponds to TRBD1 (6 bases). V gave up 7 bases and J gave up 1 base, with 14 bases separating them. Germline V gene lookup returns CDR1 SGHRS and CDR2 YFSETQ. The CDR3 is 14 amino acids. In DNA form, the CDR3 reads TGCGCCAGCGCCCCCCAGACAGGGAACACTGAAGCTTTCTTT. It encodes CASAPQTGNTEAFF.

V gene TRBV19 combines with J gene TRBJ2-3; 10 bases agree with TRBD1. Germline-derived CDR1 and CDR2 are LNHDA and SQIVND (reference sequence). J gave up 4 bases and V 5 bases, and 3 bases lay outside the gene matches. The CDR3 covers 14 residues. CDR3 loop: CASSAGQGADTQYF. CDR3 DNA: TGTGCCAGTAGTGCCGGACAGGGGGCAGATACGCAGTATTTT.

The chain has TRBV6-1 and TRBJ2-7, with 8 nucleotides matching TRBD1. V shed 0 bases and J 4 bases; nucleotides not matched to a gene: 8. Germline V gives CDR1 MNHNS, CDR2 SASEGT. This CDR3 comprises 16 residues. CDR3 sequence (DNA): TGTGCCAGCAGTGAAGCGCGGGCCAGGGGGCTTTACGAGCAGTACTTC. Its translation is CASSEARARGLYEQYF.

J is TRBJ2-7 and V is TRBV27; D gene unclear. Germline values: CDR1 MNHEY, CDR2 SMNVEV (reference sequence). The V end lost 10 bases, the J end lost 0 bases, and 7 bases lay between the germline ends. There are 11 residues in the CDR3. The CDR3 spells CATLSSYEQYF. CDR3 sequence (DNA): TGTGCCACCCTGAGCTCCTACGAGCAGTACTTC.

This rearrangement joins TRBV19 to TRBJ2-2, with TRBD1 as a possible D gene (5 bases). The germline V gene has CDR1 LNHDA and CDR2 SQIVND (reference sequence). V lost 7 bases and J 2 bases, leaving 8 bases between the germline ends. This CDR3 has 13 amino acids. CDR3 nucleotides: TGTGCCAGTATGACAGATAACACCGGGGAGCTGTTTTTT. As protein: CASMTDNTGELFF.

The CDR3 loop is CSARLAGGLSYF. The CDR3 DNA reads as TGCAGCGCTAGACTAGCGGGAGGCCTATCGTACTTC. The chain combines TRBV29-1 with TRBJ2-7; 13 positions match TRBD2. There are 12 residues in the CDR3. Germline V gene data show CDR1 as SQVTM and CDR2 as ANQGSEA. Trimming took 7 bases from V and 12 from J; bases not matched to a gene: 9.

The V call is TRBV6-5, the J call TRBJ1-1; D unresolved. The germline V and J ends were trimmed by 2 bases and 2 bases, with 6 bases remaining between them. This CDR3 spans 13 amino acids. From germline, CDR1 is MNHEY and CDR2 SVGAGI. CDR3 region: CASSYTLNTEAFF. CDR3 DNA sequence: TGTGCCAGCAGTTACACTTTAAACACTGAAGCTTTCTTT.

The chain combines TRBV5-1 with TRBJ2-5; D is uncertain. Germline values: CDR1 SGHRS, CDR2 YFSETQ. The CDR3 sequence is 13 residues long. The V and J ends lost 2 bases and 2 bases respectively, with 7 bases between them. The CDR3 region has the DNA TGCGCCAGCAGCTTAAACAGTCAAGAGACCCAGTACTTC. Protein: CASSLNSQETQYF.